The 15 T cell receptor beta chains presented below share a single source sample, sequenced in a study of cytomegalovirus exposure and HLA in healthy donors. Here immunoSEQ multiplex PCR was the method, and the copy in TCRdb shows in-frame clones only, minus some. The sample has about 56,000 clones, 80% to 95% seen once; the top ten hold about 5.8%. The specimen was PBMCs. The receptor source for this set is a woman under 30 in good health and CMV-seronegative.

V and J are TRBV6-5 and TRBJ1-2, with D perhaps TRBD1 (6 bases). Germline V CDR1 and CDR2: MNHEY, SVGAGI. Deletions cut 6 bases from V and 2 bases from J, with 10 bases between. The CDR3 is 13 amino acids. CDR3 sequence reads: CASRTGYNYGYTF. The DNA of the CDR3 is TGTGCCAGCAGAACAGGGTACAACTATGGCTACACCTTC.

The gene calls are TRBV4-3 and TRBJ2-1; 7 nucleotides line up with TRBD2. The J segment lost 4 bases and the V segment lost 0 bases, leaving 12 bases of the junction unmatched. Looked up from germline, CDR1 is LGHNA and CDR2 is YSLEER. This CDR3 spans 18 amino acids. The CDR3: CASSQELVGGSLYNEQFF. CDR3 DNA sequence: TGCGCCAGCAGCCAAGAACTTGTCGGCGGGAGCCTGTACAATGAGCAGTTCTTC.

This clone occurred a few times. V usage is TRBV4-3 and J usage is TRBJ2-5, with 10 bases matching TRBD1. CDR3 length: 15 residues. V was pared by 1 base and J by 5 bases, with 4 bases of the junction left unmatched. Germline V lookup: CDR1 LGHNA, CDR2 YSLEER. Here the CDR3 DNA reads TGCGCCAGCAGCCAAGGGGGACAGGGGCACGAGACCCAGTACTTC. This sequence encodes CASSQGGQGHETQYF.

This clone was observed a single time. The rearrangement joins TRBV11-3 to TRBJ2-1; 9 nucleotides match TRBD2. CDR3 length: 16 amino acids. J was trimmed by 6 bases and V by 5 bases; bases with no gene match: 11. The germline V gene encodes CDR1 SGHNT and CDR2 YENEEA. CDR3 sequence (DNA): TGTGCCAGCAGCCCCCGAGGGACTAGCCCCCCCAATGAGCAGTTCTTC. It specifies CASSPRGTSPPNEQFF.

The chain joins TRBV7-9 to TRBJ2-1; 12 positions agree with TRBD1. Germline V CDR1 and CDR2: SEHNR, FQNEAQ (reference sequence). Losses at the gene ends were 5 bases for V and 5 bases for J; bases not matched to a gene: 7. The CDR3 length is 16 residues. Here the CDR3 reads CASSAGQGAINNEQFF. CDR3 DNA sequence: TGTGCCAGCAGCGCGGGACAGGGGGCGATTAACAATGAGCAGTTCTTC. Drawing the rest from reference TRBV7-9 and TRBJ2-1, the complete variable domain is DTGVSQNPRHKITKRGQNVTFRCDPISEHNRLYWYRQTLGQGPEFLTYFQNEAQLEKSRLLSDRFSAERPKGSFSTLEIQRTEQGDSAMYLCASSAGQGAINNEQFFGPGTRLTVL.

The CDR3 coding sequence is TGTGCCAGCTCACCGGACAGGGAATGGCAGCCCCAGCATTTT. Encoded protein: CASSPDREWQPQHF. The chain joins TRBV18 to TRBJ1-5; 8 nucleotides align to TRBD1. Germline loops: CDR1 KGHSH, CDR2 LQKENI. The CDR3 is made up of 14 amino acids. The trim removed 3 bases at V and 7 bases at J, leaving 5 bases unmatched.

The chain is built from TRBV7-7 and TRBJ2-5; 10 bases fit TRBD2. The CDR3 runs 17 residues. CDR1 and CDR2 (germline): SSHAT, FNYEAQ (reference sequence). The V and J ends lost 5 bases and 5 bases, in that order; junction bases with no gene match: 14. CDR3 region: CASSRGTSVPAGETQYF. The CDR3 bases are TGTGCCAGCAGCAGGGGGACTAGCGTTCCGGCGGGGGAGACCCAGTACTTC.

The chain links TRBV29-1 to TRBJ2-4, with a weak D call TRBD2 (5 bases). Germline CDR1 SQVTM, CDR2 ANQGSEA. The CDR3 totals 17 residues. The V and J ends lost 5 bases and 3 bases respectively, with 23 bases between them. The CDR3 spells CSVSTYRGPKGKNIQYF. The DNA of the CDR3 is TGCAGCGTTTCTACTTACCGGGGTCCCAAAGGCAAAAACATTCAGTACTTC. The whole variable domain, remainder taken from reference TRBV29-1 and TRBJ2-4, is SAVISQKPSRDICQRGTSLTIQCQVDSQVTMMFWYRQQPGQSLTLIATANQGSEATYESGFVIDKFPISRPNLTFSTLTVSNMSPEDSSIYLCSVSTYRGPKGKNIQYFGAGTRLSVL.

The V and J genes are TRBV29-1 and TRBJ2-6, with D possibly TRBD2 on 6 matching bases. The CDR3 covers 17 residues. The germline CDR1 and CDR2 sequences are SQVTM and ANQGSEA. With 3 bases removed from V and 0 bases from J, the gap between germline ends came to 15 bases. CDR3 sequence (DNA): TGCAGCGTTGATCATTCGGGAGCAAGCTCTGGGGCCAACGTCCTGACTTTC. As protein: CSVDHSGASSGANVLTF.

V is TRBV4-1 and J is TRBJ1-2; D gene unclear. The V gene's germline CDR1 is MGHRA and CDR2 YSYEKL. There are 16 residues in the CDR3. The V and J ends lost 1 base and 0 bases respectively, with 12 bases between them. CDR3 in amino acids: CASSQVITVTNYGYTF. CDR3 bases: TGCGCCAGCAGCCAAGTAATTACAGTTACTAACTATGGCTACACCTTC.

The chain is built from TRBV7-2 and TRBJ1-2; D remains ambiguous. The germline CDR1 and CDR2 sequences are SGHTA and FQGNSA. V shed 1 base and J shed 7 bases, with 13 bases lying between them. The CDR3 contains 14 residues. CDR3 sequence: CASSLGAGWGGYTF. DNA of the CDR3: TGTGCCAGCAGCTTAGGAGCGGGCTGGGGTGGCTACACCTTC.

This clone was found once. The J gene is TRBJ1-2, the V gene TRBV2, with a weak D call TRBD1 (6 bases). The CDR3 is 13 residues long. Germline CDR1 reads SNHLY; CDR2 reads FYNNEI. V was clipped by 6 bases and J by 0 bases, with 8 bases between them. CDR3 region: CASRTGSNYGYTF. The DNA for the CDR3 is TGTGCCAGCAGGACAGGTTCTAACTATGGCTACACCTTC. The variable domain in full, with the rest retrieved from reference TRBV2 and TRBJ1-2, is EPEVTQTPSHQVTQMGQEVILRCVPISNHLYFYWYRQILGQKVEFLVSFYNNEISEKSEIFDDQFSVERPDGSNFTLKIRSTKLEDSAMYFCASRTGSNYGYTFGSGTRLTVV.

DNA of the CDR3: TGTGCCAGCAGGGACACAGGGTTTTGGAACTACGAGCAGTACGTC. Its protein product is CASRDTGFWNYEQYV. The rearrangement links TRBV6-1 to TRBJ2-7; D may be TRBD1 (6 bases). Trimming took off 6 bases at V and 3 bases at J, with 18 bases between the two ends. The CDR3 runs to 15 residues. Per the germline V gene, CDR1 is MNHNS and CDR2 is SASEGT.

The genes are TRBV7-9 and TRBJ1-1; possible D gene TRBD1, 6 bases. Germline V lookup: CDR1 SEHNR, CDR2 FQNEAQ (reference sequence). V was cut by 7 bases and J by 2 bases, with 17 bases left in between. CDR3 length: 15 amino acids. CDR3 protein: CASTPVGTLNTEAFF. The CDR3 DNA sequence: TGTGCCAGCACCCCAGTGGGGACACTAAACACTGAAGCTTTCTTT.

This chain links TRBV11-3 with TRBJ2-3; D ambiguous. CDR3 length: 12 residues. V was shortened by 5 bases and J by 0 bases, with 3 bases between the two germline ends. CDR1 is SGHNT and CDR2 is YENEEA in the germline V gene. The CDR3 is CASSPSTDTQYF. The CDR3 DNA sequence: TGTGCCAGCAGCCCGAGCACAGATACGCAGTATTTT.